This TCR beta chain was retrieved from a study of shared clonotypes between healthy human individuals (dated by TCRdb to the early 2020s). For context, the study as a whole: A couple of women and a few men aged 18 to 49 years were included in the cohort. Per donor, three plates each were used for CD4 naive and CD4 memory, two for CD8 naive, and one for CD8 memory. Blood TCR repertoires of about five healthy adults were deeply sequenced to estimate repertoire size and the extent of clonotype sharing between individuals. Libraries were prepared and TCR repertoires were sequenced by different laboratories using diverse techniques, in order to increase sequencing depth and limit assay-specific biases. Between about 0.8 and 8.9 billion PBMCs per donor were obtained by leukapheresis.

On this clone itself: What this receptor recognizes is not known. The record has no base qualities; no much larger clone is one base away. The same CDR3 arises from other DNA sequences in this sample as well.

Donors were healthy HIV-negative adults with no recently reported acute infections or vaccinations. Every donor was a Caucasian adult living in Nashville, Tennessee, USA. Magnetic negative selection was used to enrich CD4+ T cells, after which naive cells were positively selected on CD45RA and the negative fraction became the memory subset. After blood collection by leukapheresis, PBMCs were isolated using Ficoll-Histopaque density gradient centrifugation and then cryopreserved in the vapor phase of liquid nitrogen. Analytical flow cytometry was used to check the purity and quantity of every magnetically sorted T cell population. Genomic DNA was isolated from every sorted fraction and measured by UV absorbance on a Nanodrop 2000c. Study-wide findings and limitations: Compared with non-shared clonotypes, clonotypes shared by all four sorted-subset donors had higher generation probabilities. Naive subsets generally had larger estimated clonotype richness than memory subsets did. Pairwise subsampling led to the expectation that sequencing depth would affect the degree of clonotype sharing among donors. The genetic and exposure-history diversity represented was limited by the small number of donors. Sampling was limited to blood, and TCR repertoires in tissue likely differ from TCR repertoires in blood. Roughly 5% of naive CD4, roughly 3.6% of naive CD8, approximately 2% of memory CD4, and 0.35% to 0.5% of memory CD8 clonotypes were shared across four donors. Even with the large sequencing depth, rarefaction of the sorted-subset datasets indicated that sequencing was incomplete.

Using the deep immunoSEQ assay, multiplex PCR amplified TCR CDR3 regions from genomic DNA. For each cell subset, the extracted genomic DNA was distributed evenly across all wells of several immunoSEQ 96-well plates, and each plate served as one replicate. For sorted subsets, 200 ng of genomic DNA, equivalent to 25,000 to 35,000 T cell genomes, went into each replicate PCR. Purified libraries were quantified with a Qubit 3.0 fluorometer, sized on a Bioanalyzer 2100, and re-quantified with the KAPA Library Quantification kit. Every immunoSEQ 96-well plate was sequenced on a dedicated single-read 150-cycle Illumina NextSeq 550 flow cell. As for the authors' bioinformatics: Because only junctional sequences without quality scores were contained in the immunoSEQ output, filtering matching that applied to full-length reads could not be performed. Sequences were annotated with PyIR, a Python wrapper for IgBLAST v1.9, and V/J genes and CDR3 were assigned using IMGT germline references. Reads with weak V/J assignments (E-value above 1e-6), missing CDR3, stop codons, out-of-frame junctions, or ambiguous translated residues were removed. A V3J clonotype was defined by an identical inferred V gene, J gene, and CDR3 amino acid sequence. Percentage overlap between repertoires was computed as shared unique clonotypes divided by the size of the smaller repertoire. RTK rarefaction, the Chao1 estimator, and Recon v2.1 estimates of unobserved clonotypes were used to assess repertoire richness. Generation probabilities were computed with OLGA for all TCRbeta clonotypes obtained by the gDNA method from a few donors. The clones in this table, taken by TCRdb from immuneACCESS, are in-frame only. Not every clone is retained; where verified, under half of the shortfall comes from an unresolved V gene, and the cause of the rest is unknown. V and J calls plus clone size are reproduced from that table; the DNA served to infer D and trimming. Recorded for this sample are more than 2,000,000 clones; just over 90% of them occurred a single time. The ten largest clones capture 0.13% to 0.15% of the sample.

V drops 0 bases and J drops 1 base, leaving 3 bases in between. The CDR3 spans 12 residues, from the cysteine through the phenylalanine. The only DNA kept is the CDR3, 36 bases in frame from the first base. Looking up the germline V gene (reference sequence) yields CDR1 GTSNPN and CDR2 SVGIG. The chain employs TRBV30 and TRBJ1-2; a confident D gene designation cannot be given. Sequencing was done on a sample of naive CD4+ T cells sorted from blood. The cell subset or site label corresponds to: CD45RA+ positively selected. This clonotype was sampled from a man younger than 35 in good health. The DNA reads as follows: TGTGCCTGGAGTGTCAGTAACTATGGCTACACCTTC. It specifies CAWSVSNYGYTF.